A single sample is the source of the 20 T cell receptor beta chains below, sequenced in a study of T-cell memory formation after mild COVID-19. Using its own MiXCR run on the 5' RACE reads, TCRdb lists one record per CDR3 protein. The sample contains about 430,000 distinct CDR3 sequences, about 24% of which appear only once. Source material: PBMCs or a T cell subset sorted from them (not recorded which). The receptor set was obtained from an adult woman who had mild COVID-19 (a few samples of this study predate the infection). Cell type and time point are not known.

This clonotype showed up just a few times. The chain joins TRBV7-2 to TRBJ2-7; D possibly matches TRBD1 or TRBD2 (6 bases each). Germline loops: CDR1 SGHTA, CDR2 FQGNSA. V was clipped by 5 bases and J by 2 bases, with 19 bases between them. This CDR3 comprises 16 residues. CDR3 DNA sequence: TGTGCCAGCAGCCACTCTTCGGGGGCAGGGGCCTACGAGCAGTACTTC. Translated: CASSHSSGAGAYEQYF.

This clonotype was recorded a few times. V gene TRBV6-1 combines with J gene TRBJ1-2; possibly TRBD1 for D (5 bases). CDR1 is MNHNS and CDR2 is SASEGT in the germline V gene. Trimming shortened V by 5 bases and J by 5 bases, and 12 bases separated the two germline ends. The CDR3 runs to 13 residues. CDR3 sequence (DNA): TGTGCCAGCAGTAGGGACGGTCGGTATGGCTACACCTTC. This encodes CASSRDGRYGYTF.

V is TRBV6-4 and J is TRBJ2-1; no reliable D call. The CDR3 is 13 amino acids. V was cut by 2 bases and J by 2 bases, with 4 bases left in between. In germline, CDR1 is MRHNA, CDR2 SNTAGT. In nucleotides, the CDR3 is TGTGCCAGCAGTGACAACCCCTACAATGAGCAGTTCTTC. It yields the protein CASSDNPYNEQFF.

This clonotype was recorded a few times. This chain connects TRBV7-6 to TRBJ2-3; no definite D call. V lost 6 bases and J 0 bases, leaving 10 bases between the germline ends. The V gene's germline CDR1 is SGHVS and CDR2 FNYEAQ. This CDR3 has 14 amino acids. CDR3 amino acids: CASRAVTSTDTQYF. The CDR3 DNA follows: TGTGCCAGCAGGGCAGTCACTAGCACAGATACGCAGTATTTT.

The chain uses TRBV3-1 and TRBJ1-2; 8 bases are a match to TRBD1. This CDR3 spans 13 amino acids. J was trimmed by 8 bases and V by 5 bases; bases with no gene match: 7. Germline assignment: CDR1 LGHDT and CDR2 YNNKEL (reference sequence). DNA for the CDR3: TGTGCCAGCAGCTATGGACAGGGAGGAGGCTACACCTTC. Residues: CASSYGQGGGYTF.

This clonotype occurred a few times. V and J are TRBV5-1 and TRBJ2-1; maybe TRBD2 (6 bases). The CDR3 contains 17 residues. V lost 6 bases, J lost 3 bases, and 22 bases lay in between. The V gene's germline CDR1 is SGHRS and CDR2 YFSETQ. The CDR3 reads CASTLLLGRDNYNEQFF. The CDR3 nucleotides are TGCGCCAGCACCCTCTTACTGGGGCGGGATAACTACAATGAGCAGTTCTTC.

This clonotype occurred a few times. This chain links TRBV7-8 with TRBJ2-1, with 11 bases aligning to TRBD2. The CDR3 covers 15 residues. Germline V lookup: CDR1 SGHVS, CDR2 FQNEAQ. Trimming at V came to 1 base and at J to 9 bases, leaving 5 bases not matched to a gene. The CDR3 bases are TGTGCCAGCAGCTTAGGACTAGCGGGATTCATTGAGCAGTTCTTC. This gives the protein CASSLGLAGFIEQFF.

The CDR3 bases are TGCAGTGCTAGAGATGTGGGGAGAGGTAGCAATCAGCCCCAGCATTTT. Translated, it gives CSARDVGRGSNQPQHF. V is TRBV20-1 and J is TRBJ1-5; D is unresolved. CDR1 is DFQATT, CDR2 SNEGSKA, per germline (reference sequence). The V gene lost 0 bases and the J gene lost 0 bases, with 12 bases spanning the gap. This CDR3 is 16 amino acids long.

The CDR3 nucleotides are TGTGCCAGCAGCTTTGGGGCAGGGATAGGCGGGGAGCTGTTTTTT. It codes for CASSFGAGIGGELFF. The rearrangement joins TRBV7-3 to TRBJ2-2; TRBD1 is a possible D gene (5 bases). Per germline, CDR1 SGHTA and CDR2 FQGTGA. The length of the CDR3 is 15 residues. V was shortened by 3 bases and J by 7 bases, with 15 bases between the two germline ends.

This chain joins TRBV7-7 and TRBJ2-5; 8 bases agree with TRBD1. V was clipped by 5 bases and J by 0 bases; unmatched bases: 5. Germline values: CDR1 SSHAT, CDR2 FNYEAQ (reference sequence). The CDR3 loop spans 15 amino acids. CDR3 loop: CASSGRTGHQETQYF. CDR3 bases: TGTGCCAGCAGCGGGCGGACAGGGCACCAAGAGACCCAGTACTTC.

CDR3 sequence (DNA): TGCGCCAGCGCAGCGACAGATACGCAGTATTTT. It translates to CASAATDTQYF. The chain combines TRBV5-1 with TRBJ2-3, with D uncertain. The germline gives CDR1 SGHRS, CDR2 YFSETQ. V was shortened by 7 bases and J by 3 bases, with 6 bases between the two germline ends. The CDR3 is 11 residues long. The full variable domain, completed using reference TRBV5-1 and TRBJ2-3, is KAGVTQTPRYLIKTRGQQVTLSCSPISGHRSVSWYQQTPGQGLQFLFEYFSETQRNKGNFPGRFSGRQFSNSRSEMNVSTLELGDSALYLCASAATDTQYFGPGTRLTVL.

This chain uses TRBV5-1 with TRBJ2-1, with 9 bases that match TRBD2. The CDR3 covers 16 residues. Germline V lookup: CDR1 SGHRS, CDR2 YFSETQ. J was trimmed by 6 bases and V by 3 bases; bases with no gene match: 10. The CDR3 nucleotides are TGCGCCAGCAGCTCGATGGTCCTAGCGGGATTCAATGAGCAGTTCTTC. It specifies CASSSMVLAGFNEQFF.

This clonotype was seen a handful of times. The chain combines TRBV15 with TRBJ2-4; D is uncertain. V was clipped by 1 base and J by 5 bases, with 15 bases between them. The CDR3 length is 16 residues. CDR1 is LNHNV, CDR2 YYDKDF, per germline (reference sequence). The CDR3 DNA reads as TGTGCCACCAGCAGAGCCCACCTAGGTTCGGAAAACATTCAGTACTTC. Encoded protein: CATSRAHLGSENIQYF.

The CDR3 sequence is CASSIYGNTEAFF. CDR3 DNA: TGTGCCAGCAGTATTTACGGGAACACTGAAGCTTTCTTT. The J gene is TRBJ1-1, the V gene TRBV6-6; D remains ambiguous. This CDR3 is built from 13 residues. The V end was cut by 5 bases, the J end by 1 base, with 8 bases between. CDR1 MNHNY and CDR2 SVGAGI come from the germline V gene (reference sequence).

The rearrangement uses TRBV10-3 and TRBJ1-1; no clear D. Germline CDR1 ENHRY, CDR2 SYGVKD. Trimming removed 6 bases from V and 3 bases from J, with 11 bases in between. The CDR3 contains 13 residues. In DNA, the CDR3 is TGTGCCATCAGGGCCCCGCCGGACACTGAAGCTTTCTTT. Amino acid sequence: CAIRAPPDTEAFF.

There are many counts of this clonotype. V is TRBV12-3 or TRBV12-4 and J is TRBJ2-7, with D unclear. V was trimmed by 6 bases and J by 0 bases, leaving 9 bases between them. This CDR3 is 13 amino acids long. The CDR3 DNA reads TGTGCCAGCAGCCCTCCGGGCTCCTACGAGCAGTACTTC. It specifies CASSPPGSYEQYF.

This clonotype was seen more than once but under ten times. The chain joins TRBV20-1 to TRBJ2-3; the match to TRBD2 covers 9 bases. V lost 8 bases to trimming and J lost 6 bases; unmatched junction nucleotides: 9. This CDR3 is 13 amino acids long. Germline-derived CDR1 and CDR2 are DFQATT and SNEGSKA (reference sequence). The CDR3 protein is CSHRASGADTQYF. The CDR3 nucleotides read TGCAGTCACAGGGCTAGCGGGGCGGATACGCAGTATTTT.

This chain connects TRBV20-1 to TRBJ2-7; either TRBD1 or TRBD2 may supply D (5 bases each). The CDR3 sequence is 14 residues long. The germline gives CDR1 DFQATT, CDR2 SNEGSKA (reference sequence). Trimming left V 2 bases short and J 0 bases short, with 11 bases between. The CDR3 DNA follows: TGCAGTGCTAGAAGGGACGCCCTCTCCTACGAGCAGTACTTC. This sequence encodes CSARRDALSYEQYF.

This clonotype has a handful of counts. V usage is TRBV9 and J usage is TRBJ2-1; the D is unclear. There are 13 residues in the CDR3. Trimming pared 4 bases from V and 10 bases from J, leaving 15 bases between. Germline V gives CDR1 SGDLS, CDR2 YYNGEE. The CDR3 is CASSPINHGEQFF. CDR3 in DNA: TGTGCCAGCAGCCCAATTAACCACGGGGAGCAGTTCTTC.

This rearrangement joins TRBV3-1 to TRBJ2-2, with D possibly TRBD2 on 6 matching bases. Germline values: CDR1 LGHDT, CDR2 YNNKEL (reference sequence). Trimming removed 3 bases at V and 4 bases at J, with 15 bases between. The CDR3 is made up of 16 amino acids. The CDR3 DNA sequence: TGTGCCAGCAGCCACAGACCGGGACTTATCACCGGGGAGCTGTTTTTT. The encoded protein is CASSHRPGLITGELFF. The full variable domain, completed using reference TRBV3-1 and TRBJ2-2, is DTAVSQTPKYLVTQMGNDKSIKCEQNLGHDTMYWYKQDSKKFLKIMFSYNNKELIINETVPNRFSPKSPDKAHLNLHINSLELGDSAVYFCASSHRPGLITGELFFGEGSRLTVL.